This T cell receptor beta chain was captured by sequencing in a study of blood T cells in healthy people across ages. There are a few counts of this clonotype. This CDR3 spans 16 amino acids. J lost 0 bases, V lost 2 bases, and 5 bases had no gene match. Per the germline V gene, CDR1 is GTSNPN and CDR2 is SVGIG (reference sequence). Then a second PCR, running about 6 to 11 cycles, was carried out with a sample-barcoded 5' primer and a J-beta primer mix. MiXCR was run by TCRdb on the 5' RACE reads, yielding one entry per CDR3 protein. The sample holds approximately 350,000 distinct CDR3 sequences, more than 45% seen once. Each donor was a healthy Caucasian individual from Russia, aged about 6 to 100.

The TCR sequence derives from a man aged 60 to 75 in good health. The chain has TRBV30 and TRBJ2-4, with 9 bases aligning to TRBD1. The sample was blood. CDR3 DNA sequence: TGTGCCTGGAGTAAGGGACAGGGAACAGCCAAAAACATTCAGTACTTC. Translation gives CAWSKGQGTAKNIQYF.